A selection of T cell receptor beta chains follows, all from one sample in a study of T cells after yellow fever vaccination. TCRdb ran MiXCR on the 5' RACE reads and lists one entry per CDR3 protein. The sample contains 150,000 to 200,000 distinct CDR3 sequences, 11% of which appear only once. The specimen comprised CD8+ T cells sorted from PBMCs, sampled 15 days after the yellow fever booster vaccination. These receptors all stem from a man aged 18 to 29 who received the YFV17D yellow fever vaccine. The CDR3 runs from the conserved cysteine through the conserved F or W. A D gene is named only where the DNA matches it firmly. Rows give clone size only sometimes, using once, few, many, or a class for an expanded clone.

V	J	size	D	DNA	CDR3
TRBV29-1	TRBJ2-2	-	-	TGCAGCGTGGCGGGGTCCGCGAACACCGGGGAGCTGTTTTTT	CSVAGSANTGELFF
TRBV29-1	TRBJ2-2	few	-	TGCAGCGTTGAAGACCCGGACGGGCGCTCCGGGGAGCTGTTTTTT	CSVEDPDGRSGELFF
TRBV27	TRBJ1-5	-	-	TGTGCCAGCAGTTTATCAGGGTTCAATCAGCCCCAGCATTTT	CASSLSGFNQPQHF
TRBV7-6	TRBJ2-5	few	TRBD1	TGTGCCACCGGGACAGCCGAAGAGACCCAGTACTTC	CATGTAEETQYF
TRBV5-1	TRBJ2-5	many	-	TGCGCCAGCAGCTTGGTGCAGGGCCTACAAGAGACCCAGTACTTC	CASSLVQGLQETQYF
TRBV19	TRBJ1-1	few	-	TGTGCCAGTAGTATTGGACAGAGCCTTATGAACACTGAAGCTTTCTTT	CASSIGQSLMNTEAFF
TRBV5-1	TRBJ2-7	-	-	TGCGCCAGCAGCAAGACTGCGGAGGTGACCTACGAGCAGTACTTC	CASSKTAEVTYEQYF
TRBV24-1	TRBJ1-1	-	TRBD1	TGTGCCACGCAGGCAGGGGGCACGACTGAAGCTTTCTTT	CATQAGGTTEAFF
TRBV18	TRBJ2-7	many	-	TGTGCCAGCTCACCTTCCACAGGGTGGGAGCAGTACTTC	CASSPSTGWEQYF
TRBV27	TRBJ2-1	many	TRBD2	TGTGCCAGCAGTCCACGGACTAGCGGGGGGGCGAGCAATGAGCAGTTCTTC	CASSPRTSGGASNEQFF
TRBV20-1	TRBJ2-5	many	-	TGCAGTGCTAGATATGACAGGTCCAAGGGGACCCAGTACTTC	CSARYDRSKGTQYF
TRBV20-1	TRBJ2-3	many	TRBD2	TGCAGTGCCACTGGGGGGACTAGCGGGGGCCACACAGATACGCAGTATTTT	CSATGGTSGGHTDTQYF
TRBV4-3	TRBJ2-1	-	-	TGCGCCAGCAGCCCCGAGCGGATCTCCTACAATGAGCAGTTCTTC	CASSPERISYNEQFF
TRBV15	TRBJ1-1	few	TRBD1	TGTGCCACCACCCTCCGGGAGGGGGCCGACTTGGCTTTCTTT	CATTLREGADLAFF
TRBV4-1	TRBJ1-1	many	-	TGCGCCAGCAGCCTCGGCAGGGTCGACGCGGAAGCTTTCTTT	CASSLGRVDAEAFF
TRBV4-3	TRBJ1-4	many	-	TGCGCCAGCAGCCAAGAGGCGGAAGTCGGGGAAAAACTGTTTTTT	CASSQEAEVGEKLFF
TRBV12-3/TRBV12-4	TRBJ1-1	-	-	TGTGCCAGCAGTTTAGGCTCCTCTGAAGCTTTCTTT	CASSLGSSEAFF
TRBV3-1	TRBJ2-1	few	TRBD1	TGTGCCAGCAGCTGGGTAGGGGGCGCCGGGAATGAGCAGTTCTTC	CASSWVGGAGNEQFF
TRBV27	TRBJ2-1	few	-	TGTGCCAGCAGTTTAAGTCCGTACAATGAGCAGTTCTTC	CASSLSPYNEQFF
TRBV4-3	TRBJ2-3	few	-	TGCGCCAGCAGCCAAGATGGGTTCGATACGCAGTATTTT	CASSQDGFDTQYF
TRBV28	TRBJ2-1	-	TRBD2	TGTGCCAGCAGTTTGCCGACTAGCGTTCTAGGAGAGTCCTACAATGAGCAGTTCTTC	CASSLPTSVLGESYNEQFF
TRBV7-9	TRBJ2-3	many	TRBD2	TGTGCCAGCAGCACCGGACTAGCGGGGGCCGTAGATACGCAGTATTTT	CASSTGLAGAVDTQYF
TRBV7-9	TRBJ1-6	few	TRBD1	TGTGCCAGCAGCCCGGGAGACAGGGGTACGTCACCCCTCCACTTT	CASSPGDRGTSPLHF
TRBV28	TRBJ2-1	many	-	TGTGCCAGCAAAGTGCAGGGTAGAGGCTACAATGAGCAGTTCTTC	CASKVQGRGYNEQFF